The clone carrying this TCR beta chain was counted many times. Construction of the TCRbeta library involved unique molecular identifiers. One entry per CDR3 protein, called by TCRdb with MiXCR from the PCR reads. The table has hundreds of thousands of distinct CDR3 sequences, around 16% seen once; the top ten hold approximately 1%. The sample is drawn from a study of T-cell reconstitution after alpha-beta-depleted transplantation in children. The receptor was derived from a human donor who donated a stem cell graft to a child with acute myeloid leukemia. This sample comprised PBMCs from the stem cell graft donor, obtained from the stem cell graft.

The CDR3 region is CASTKTANTGELFF. The CDR3, as DNA: TGTGCCAGCACCAAAACAGCGAACACCGGGGAGCTGTTTTTT. The chain recombines TRBV6-1 with TRBJ2-2; no firm D call. The CDR3 contains 14 residues. Trimming took 7 bases from V and 0 from J, leaving 9 bases between them. Per the germline V gene, CDR1 is MNHNS and CDR2 is SASEGT.